This T cell receptor beta chain emerged from a study of OX40 agonist ivuxolimab in advanced cancers. Background on the study: Ivuxolimab, which is an agonistic anti-OX40 (CD134) antibody, was administered to the patients.

The data were produced by immunoSEQ multiplex PCR, yet TCRdb's version contains in-frame clones alone and is incomplete. The repertoire includes 70,000 to 80,000 clones, approximately 84% of them detected once, and approximately 4.6% sits in the top ten. The clonotype originates from an adult with an advanced solid tumor such as melanoma, head and neck, liver or kidney cancer. The sample here was CD4+ or CD8+ T cells sorted from blood, taken in a trial of the OX40 agonist ivuxolimab.

CDR3 protein: CASSRFVDRVWETQYF. CDR3 sequence (DNA): TGCGCCAGCAGCCGGTTCGTGGACAGGGTGTGGGAGACCCAGTACTTC. The chain couples TRBV4-3 to TRBJ2-5, with 8 nucleotides matching TRBD1. Germline CDR1 reads LGHNA; CDR2 reads YSLEER. The V and J ends lost 4 bases and 5 bases, in that order; junction bases with no gene match: 12. The CDR3 loop spans 16 amino acids.